This entry concerns a single TCR beta chain. Antigen specificity is unknown. V was cut by 6 bases and J by 6 bases, with 9 bases left in between. The CDR3 spans 13 residues. This sample stems from a study of cytomegalovirus exposure and HLA in healthy donors. In the PCR, 60 Vbeta and 13 Jbeta primers were used. Only in-frame clones appear in the TCRdb table, and some are missing; sequencing was by immunoSEQ multiplex PCR. The sample lists 140,000 or so clones; over 75% were seen once. Study-wide results and caveats: In vitro work confirmed that a few CMV-associated chains recognize CMV antigens. Analysis was carried out at a later point, and it linked a missense DCLRE1C variant to TCR beta V- and J-gene trimming.

This clonotype was obtained from a man between 35 and 55 years old in good health and CMV-seronegative. Sequenced: PBMCs. The rearrangement uses TRBV23-1 and TRBJ1-6, with no clear D. TRBV23-1 belongs to the ORF category, with a function that is uncertain. Here the CDR3 reads CASSEGPNSPLHF. The CDR3, as DNA: TGCGCCAGCAGCGAGGGTCCTAATTCACCCCTCCACTTT.